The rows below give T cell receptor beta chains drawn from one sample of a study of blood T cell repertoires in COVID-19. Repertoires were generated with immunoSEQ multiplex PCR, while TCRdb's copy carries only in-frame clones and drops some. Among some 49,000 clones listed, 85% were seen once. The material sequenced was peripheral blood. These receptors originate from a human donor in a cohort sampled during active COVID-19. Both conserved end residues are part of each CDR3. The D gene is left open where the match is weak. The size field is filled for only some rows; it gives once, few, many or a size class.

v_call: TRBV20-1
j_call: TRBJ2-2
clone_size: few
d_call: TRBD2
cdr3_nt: TGCAGTGCTAGTGGCGGGAGGCCCAAGACCGGGGAGCTGTTTTTT
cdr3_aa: CSASGGRPKTGELFF

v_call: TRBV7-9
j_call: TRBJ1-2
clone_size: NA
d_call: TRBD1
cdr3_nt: TGTGCCAGCAGCAATCGACAGGGGAAGGGTGGCTACACCTTC
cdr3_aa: CASSNRQGKGGYTF

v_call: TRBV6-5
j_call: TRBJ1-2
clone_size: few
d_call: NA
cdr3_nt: TGTGCCAGCAGTTCCCCAGCGAGGCTCTATGGCTACACCTTC
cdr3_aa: CASSSPARLYGYTF

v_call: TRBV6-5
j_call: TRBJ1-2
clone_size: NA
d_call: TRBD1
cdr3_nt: TGTGCCAGCGGGGGACAGGGGAATTTATTTGGCTACACCTTC
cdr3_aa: CASGGQGNLFGYTF

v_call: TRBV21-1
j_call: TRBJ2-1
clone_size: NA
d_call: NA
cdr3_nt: TGTGCCAGCAGCAATCCACCGGGACTAGCGGGAGATTCTCGCAATGAGCAGTTCTTC
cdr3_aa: CASSNPPGLAGDSRNEQFF

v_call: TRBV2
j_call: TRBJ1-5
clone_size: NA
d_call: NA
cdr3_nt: TGTGCCAGCAGTGAAAGGGTAGAGGGTCAGCCCCAGCATTTT
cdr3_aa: CASSERVEGQPQHF

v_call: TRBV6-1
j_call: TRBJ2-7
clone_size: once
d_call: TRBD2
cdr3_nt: TGTGCCAGCAGTGAGGGAGGGACCTATATTACCTACGAGCAGTACTTC
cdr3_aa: CASSEGGTYITYEQYF

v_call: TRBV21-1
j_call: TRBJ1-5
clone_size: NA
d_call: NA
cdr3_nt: TGTGCCAGCAGCAAATCTCAAACCGGGACAGGGTATCGCCAGCCCCAGCATTTT
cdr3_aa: CASSKSQTGTGYRQPQHF

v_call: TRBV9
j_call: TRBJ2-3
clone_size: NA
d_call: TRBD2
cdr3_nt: TGTGCCAGCAGCGTATTGGGCGGACTAGCGGGAGATACGCAGTATTTT
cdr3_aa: CASSVLGGLAGDTQYF

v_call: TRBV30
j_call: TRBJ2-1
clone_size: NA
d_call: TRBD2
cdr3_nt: TGTGCCTGGAGTGTATCCAGCGGGAGGGCCGATGAGCAGTTCTTC
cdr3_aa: CAWSVSSGRADEQFF

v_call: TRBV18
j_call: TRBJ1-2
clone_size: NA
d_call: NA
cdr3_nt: TGTGCCAGCTCTCCGACAGTTAACTATGGCTACACCTTC
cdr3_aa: CASSPTVNYGYTF

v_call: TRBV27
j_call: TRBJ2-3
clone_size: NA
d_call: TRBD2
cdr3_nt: TGTGCCAGCAGTTCACGCAAACTAGCGGGAGGAGTCTCTAGCACAGATACGCAGTATTTT
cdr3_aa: CASSSRKLAGGVSSTDTQYF